A selection of T cell receptor beta chains follows, all from one sample in a study of low-dose radiotherapy and immunotherapy resistance in tumors. TCRdb ran MiXCR on the reads and lists one entry per CDR3 protein. Among 85,000 to 95,000 distinct CDR3 sequences listed, more than 8% were seen once. The sequenced sample was PBMCs, obtained before treatment. The receptors originated from a male donor with prostate cancer. CDR3s include the opening cysteine and the closing phenylalanine or tryptophan. The order of the fields is V gene, J gene, CDR3 protein.

TRBV12-3/TRBV12-4	TRBJ1-1	CASSTGLGTEAFF
TRBV10-3	TRBJ1-3	CASGDRGSGNTIYF
TRBV9	TRBJ2-7	CASSVSGLAGADEQYF
TRBV9	TRBJ1-6	CASSAQGGNSPLHF
TRBV15	TRBJ2-3	CATSRGVEVTDTQYF
TRBV5-1	TRBJ2-7	CASSRTTSGPSYEQYF
TRBV6-2/TRBV6-3	TRBJ2-3	CASSSLFLSGPDTQYF
TRBV7-2	TRBJ2-3	CASSLTASGRTTGYTQYF
TRBV9	TRBJ1-2	CASSGGDYGYTF
TRBV28	TRBJ1-2	CATETEAYNYGYTF
TRBV27	TRBJ2-7	CASTSLRPAGLYYEQYF
TRBV5-1	TRBJ2-1	CASSLEGFEQFF
TRBV4-2	TRBJ2-7	CASSQDDPEIDEQYF
TRBV12-3/TRBV12-4	TRBJ2-1	CASTPFSYNEQFF
TRBV25-1	TRBJ1-5	CASRGGNQPQHF
TRBV14	TRBJ2-5	CASSLPSQETQYF
TRBV5-1	TRBJ1-2	CASSADVDGYTF
TRBV10-3	TRBJ2-7	CAISDGYTYEQYF
TRBV18	TRBJ2-5	CASSRALREVKETQYF
TRBV18	TRBJ2-2	CASSPNWGPGELFF
TRBV19	TRBJ1-3	CASSVRQAHSGNTIYF
TRBV18	TRBJ2-7	CASSPRHLSLELGEQYF
TRBV5-1	TRBJ2-3	CASSSGQPTDTQYF
TRBV9	TRBJ2-2	CASSVGASGTTGELFF
TRBV28	TRBJ2-7	CASSQPSSGTNF
TRBV6-2/TRBV6-3	TRBJ1-1	CASGDDSLRNTEAFF
TRBV9	TRBJ2-5	CASSVDNRETQYF
TRBV12-3/TRBV12-4	TRBJ1-5	CASSPGQGDNQPQHF
TRBV20-1	TRBJ2-3	CSARTGEGFTDTQYF
TRBV2	TRBJ2-3	CASRSRDGTDTQYF
TRBV18	TRBJ1-2	CASSPQGQGSYGYTF
TRBV30	TRBJ2-1	CAWSTDRGENEQFF
TRBV5-4	TRBJ2-2	CASSLKLAGASGGELFF
TRBV30	TRBJ2-7	CAWGTGFWEQYF
TRBV5-1	TRBJ1-5	CASSLAPGANQPQHF
TRBV5-1	TRBJ2-1	CASSLAGVSYNEQFF
TRBV5-1	TRBJ2-7	CASSLFSYEQYF
TRBV4-3	TRBJ2-7	CASSQSTNSYEQYF
TRBV6-4	TRBJ2-3	CAKKREPDTQYF
TRBV5-6	TRBJ2-3	CASSRRGAGVADTQYF
TRBV30	TRBJ1-3	CAWTPTGNTIYF
TRBV6-6	TRBJ1-2	CASSERLDAYGYTF
TRBV5-1	TRBJ1-3	CASSRDRGPGNTIYF
TRBV19	TRBJ2-3	CASSRWADTQYF
TRBV14	TRBJ2-5	CASSQASGRGETQYF
TRBV18	TRBJ2-5	CASSPPVVRATQYF
TRBV27	TRBJ1-5	CASSWDNNSNQPQHF
TRBV18	TRBJ1-1	CASSPGQDPEAFF
TRBV3-1	TRBJ2-3	CASSHLGGDTQYF
TRBV5-1	TRBJ1-5	CASSLGQNQPQHF
TRBV12-3/TRBV12-4	TRBJ2-1	CASSLIQGYYNEQFF
TRBV6-2/TRBV6-3	TRBJ2-2	CASSYRTSGRGTGELFF
TRBV28	TRBJ1-2	CASSRTGPRGYGYTF
TRBV9	TRBJ2-1	CASSPRLSGAYNEQFF
TRBV24-1	TRBJ2-1	CATSDLGGTAYNEQFF